These 32 T cell receptor beta chains were all obtained from the same sample, sequenced in a study of blood T cell repertoires in COVID-19. The repertoire was sequenced with immunoSEQ multiplex PCR; TCRdb's copy has only in-frame clones and lacks some. The sample yields fewer than 350,000 clones, approximately 90% seen once. Sequencing was done on a sample of PBMCs or T cells enriched from blood (not recorded which). These receptors were collected from a middle-aged woman with acute COVID-19.

The V and J genes are TRBV7-9 and TRBJ2-7; TRBD1 agrees at 7 bases. Germline loops: CDR1 SEHNR, CDR2 FQNEAQ (reference sequence). There are 15 residues in the CDR3. V lost 6 bases to trimming and J lost 3 bases; unmatched junction nucleotides: 11. The CDR3 nucleotides read TGTGCCAGCAGTTGGGACAGACCCGTCGGCTACGAGCAGTACTTC. As protein: CASSWDRPVGYEQYF.

The rearrangement links TRBV28 to TRBJ1-1, with a weak D call TRBD1 (6 bases). Germline-derived CDR1 and CDR2 are MDHEN and SYDVKM. CDR3 size: 14 residues. V lost 2 bases and J lost 1, with 8 bases in between. The CDR3 sequence: CASSLGTQNTEAFF. The CDR3 region has the DNA TGTGCCAGCAGTTTAGGGACACAGAACACTGAAGCTTTCTTT.

V usage is TRBV7-9 and J usage is TRBJ2-5, with 8 bases aligning to TRBD2. Germline V gene data show CDR1 as SEHNR and CDR2 as FQNEAQ (reference sequence). The trim removed 6 bases at V and 2 bases at J, leaving 5 bases unmatched. This CDR3 is 14 amino acids long. The chain's CDR3 is CASSNRLAQETQYF. CDR3 in DNA: TGTGCCAGCAGTAATCGACTAGCGCAAGAGACCCAGTACTTC.

The chain links TRBV10-3 to TRBJ1-6, with TRBD1 matching over 9 bases. J gave up 13 bases and V 2 bases, and 18 bases lay outside the gene matches. This CDR3 comprises 18 residues. The germline CDR1 and CDR2 sequences are ENHRY and SYGVKD. The CDR3 DNA is TGTGCCATCAGTGAGCAGCAACTTTCCGGGACAGGGTTTTCCCCCCTCCACTTT. Its protein product is CAISEQQLSGTGFSPLHF.

The rearrangement uses TRBV11-3 and TRBJ2-5; maybe TRBD2 (6 bases). Trimming stripped 0 bases from V and 9 bases from J, with 11 bases between. The CDR3 runs 13 residues. Per the germline V gene, CDR1 is SGHNT and CDR2 is YENEEA. CDR3 nucleotides: TGTGCCAGCAGCTTAGATGTGCGGGAAGCCCAGTACTTC. Its protein product is CASSLDVREAQYF.

V usage is TRBV7-2 and J usage is TRBJ2-3, with 12 nucleotides matching TRBD2. Trimming cost V 5 bases and J 8 bases; bases outside gene matches: 11. This CDR3 spans 16 amino acids. Germline V gene lookup returns CDR1 SGHTA and CDR2 FQGNSA. The CDR3 region is CASSPRASGRAVTQYF. The CDR3 coding sequence is TGTGCCAGCAGCCCTCGAGCTAGCGGGAGGGCCGTTACGCAGTATTTT. The full variable domain, with the rest looked up from reference TRBV7-2 and TRBJ2-3, is GAGVSQSPSNKVTEKGKDVELRCDPISGHTALYWYRQSLGQGLEFLIYFQGNSAPDKSGLPSDRFSAERTGGSVSTLTIQRTQQEDSAVYLCASSPRASGRAVTQYFGPGTRLTVL.

This clone has a single count. The V call is TRBV27, the J call TRBJ1-1; 7 bases are shared with TRBD1. Germline lookup yields CDR1 MNHEY and CDR2 SMNVEV (reference sequence). The V segment lost 8 bases and the J segment 0 bases; nucleotides outside the gene matches: 9. The CDR3 length is 15 residues. The CDR3 protein is CASWGTAKMNTEAFF. CDR3 DNA sequence: TGTGCCAGCTGGGGGACAGCGAAAATGAACACTGAAGCTTTCTTT.

This chain joins TRBV7-2 and TRBJ1-1, with TRBD1 as a possible D gene (5 bases). Trimming stripped 3 bases from V and 2 bases from J, with 10 bases between. This CDR3 region has 14 residues. Germline CDR1 reads SGHTA; CDR2 reads FQGNSA. Written as DNA, the CDR3 is TGTGCCAGCAGCTTGTTAGACAGAAACACTGAAGCTTTCTTT. This codes for CASSLLDRNTEAFF.

This chain joins TRBV30 and TRBJ1-2; 10 bases are a match to TRBD1. With 3 bases clipped from V and 8 bases from J, the junction kept 6 bases outside the gene matches. CDR3 length: 13 residues. Germline V gene sequence: CDR1 GTSNPN, CDR2 SVGIG (reference sequence). The DNA for the CDR3 is TGTGCCTGGAGCCGGGACAGGGGTGTGGGCTACACCTTC. Encoded protein: CAWSRDRGVGYTF.

The chain has TRBV30 and TRBJ1-2, with a weak D call TRBD1 (6 bases). Trimming removed 2 bases from V and 0 bases from J, with 13 bases in between. The CDR3 is made up of 15 amino acids. CDR1 and CDR2 from the germline V gene are GTSNPN and SVGIG (reference sequence). In nucleotides, the CDR3 is TGTGCCTGGAGTTCAACGGGACAATCTAACTATGGCTACACCTTC. Protein product: CAWSSTGQSNYGYTF.

The chain employs TRBV18 and TRBJ1-2; weak D call: TRBD1 (6 bases). Trimming stripped 4 bases from V and 8 bases from J, with 17 bases between. The CDR3 is 14 residues long. From germline, CDR1 is KGHSH and CDR2 LQKENI. CDR3 amino acids: CASSRHTGREGYTF. The CDR3 nucleotides are TGTGCCAGCTCACGACATACAGGGAGGGAAGGCTACACCTTC.

The chain is built from TRBV10-2 and TRBJ2-1; 13 nucleotides line up with TRBD2. The V and J ends lost 9 bases and 6 bases, in that order; junction bases with no gene match: 5. This CDR3 is built from 14 residues. CDR1 WSHSY and CDR2 SAAADI come from the germline V gene. CDR3 loop: CASTTSGRANEQFF. CDR3 nucleotide sequence: TGCGCCAGTACAACTAGCGGGAGGGCCAATGAGCAGTTCTTC.

The CDR3 spells CASSLKGQGKDEQFF. In DNA, the CDR3 is TGTGCCAGCAGCTTAAAGGGACAGGGGAAGGATGAGCAGTTCTTC. The gene calls are TRBV7-9 and TRBJ2-1; 10 positions match TRBD1. CDR1 is SEHNR and CDR2 is FQNEAQ in the germline V gene (reference sequence). This CDR3 is 15 amino acids long. Trimming cost V 2 bases and J 8 bases; bases outside gene matches: 6.

V and J are TRBV28 and TRBJ2-1, with 10 positions matching TRBD2. The germline V gene has CDR1 MDHEN and CDR2 SYDVKM. The CDR3 consists of 15 residues. Trimming removed 5 bases from V and 1 base from J; junction bases left unmatched: 2. CDR3 sequence (DNA): TGTGCCAGCAGTGTAGCGGGAGGATCCTACAATGAGCAGTTCTTC. Protein sequence: CASSVAGGSYNEQFF.

The rearrangement links TRBV7-2 to TRBJ2-1, with 15 bases lining up with TRBD2. Germline loops: CDR1 SGHTA, CDR2 FQGNSA. The CDR3 spans 17 residues. V lost 4 bases to trimming and J lost 7 bases; unmatched junction nucleotides: 8. For the CDR3, the DNA is TGTGCCAGCAGCTCCCGGACTAGCGGGGGGGCGGGTAATGAGCAGTTCTTC. Amino acid sequence: CASSSRTSGGAGNEQFF.

The rearrangement uses TRBV30 and TRBJ2-2, with TRBD1 as a possible D gene (5 bases). From germline, CDR1 is GTSNPN and CDR2 SVGIG (reference sequence). This CDR3 has 12 residues. CDR3: CALDRNTGELFF. CDR3 nucleotide sequence: TGTGCTTTAGACAGGAACACCGGGGAGCTGTTTTTT.

The chain combines TRBV12-3 or TRBV12-4 with TRBJ2-3; no definite D call. Trimming took 5 bases from V and 0 from J, leaving 3 bases between them. The CDR3 is 12 amino acids. The CDR3 sequence is CASSPSTDTQYF. The CDR3 DNA reads TGTGCCAGCAGTCCTAGCACAGATACGCAGTATTTT.

This chain joins TRBV4-1 and TRBJ1-6, with 10 bases fitting TRBD1. Germline CDR1 MGHRA, CDR2 YSYEKL. The CDR3 runs to 16 residues. V lost 2 bases, J lost 10 bases, and 8 bases stayed unmatched. The CDR3 region has the DNA TGCGCCAGCAGCCAAACCGGGACAGGGGTAGGGTCACCCCTCCACTTT. Its protein is CASSQTGTGVGSPLHF.

The chain carries TRBV5-1 and TRBJ2-1; TRBD2 matches at 11 bases. The CDR3 is 16 amino acids. Germline CDR1 is SGHRS and CDR2 is YFSETQ. Trimming cost V 0 bases and J 1 base; bases outside gene matches: 0. CDR3 nucleotide sequence: TGCGCCAGCAGCTTGGTAGCGGGGGGGTCCTACAATGAGCAGTTCTTC. This gives the protein CASSLVAGGSYNEQFF.

V gene TRBV6-5 combines with J gene TRBJ2-2; TRBD1 matches 8 bases. This CDR3 region has 15 residues. Germline CDR1 MNHEY, CDR2 SVGAGI. J lost 6 bases, V lost 2 bases, and 5 bases had no gene match. The CDR3 sequence: CASSYVGQGSGELFF. CDR3 bases: TGTGCCAGCAGTTACGTAGGACAGGGATCCGGGGAGCTGTTTTTT.

This clone has just one count. The chain is built from TRBV7-3 and TRBJ2-3; TRBD2 matches 7 bases. J gave up 4 bases and V 1 base, and 8 bases lay outside the gene matches. The germline V gene has CDR1 SGHTA and CDR2 FQGTGA. This CDR3 region has 16 residues. CDR3 protein: CASSLRGRREADTQYF. DNA of the CDR3: TGTGCCAGCAGCTTAAGAGGCCGACGGGAGGCAGATACGCAGTATTTT.

The chain is built from TRBV5-1 and TRBJ2-7, with 9 bases fitting TRBD1. Germline V gene data show CDR1 as SGHRS and CDR2 as YFSETQ. V was pared by 0 bases and J by 4 bases, with 5 bases of the junction left unmatched. This CDR3 comprises 15 residues. DNA of the CDR3: TGCGCCAGCAGCTTGGATGGGACAGGGATATACGAGCAGTACTTC. It encodes CASSLDGTGIYEQYF. The full variable domain, with the rest looked up from reference TRBV5-1 and TRBJ2-7, is KAGVTQTPRYLIKTRGQQVTLSCSPISGHRSVSWYQQTPGQGLQFLFEYFSETQRNKGNFPGRFSGRQFSNSRSEMNVSTLELGDSALYLCASSLDGTGIYEQYFGPGTRLTVT.

J is TRBJ2-5 and V is TRBV19; 7 bases are shared with TRBD1. Per germline, CDR1 LNHDA and CDR2 SQIVND (reference sequence). The CDR3 sequence is 18 residues long. Trimming took 4 bases from V and 1 from J; bases not matched to a gene: 15. CDR3 residues: CASSKGVKGARSQETQYF. In DNA form, the CDR3 reads TGTGCCAGTAGTAAAGGGGTGAAGGGGGCGCGCTCCCAAGAGACCCAGTACTTC.

The rearrangement joins TRBV6-2 or TRBV6-3 to TRBJ1-1; TRBD1 aligns across 9 bases. CDR1 and CDR2 (germline): MNHEY, SVGEGT. The CDR3 consists of 14 residues. V trimming: 5 bases; J trimming: 5 bases; junction bases outside the gene matches: 6. The DNA of the CDR3 is TGTGCCAGCAGTGGCCGACAGGGGGGTACTGAAGCTTTCTTT. Protein product: CASSGRQGGTEAFF.

The CDR3 coding sequence is TGTGCCAGCAGTCCTGGGGCGGGGAACTATGGCTACACCTTC. It translates to CASSPGAGNYGYTF. The rearrangement links TRBV7-2 to TRBJ1-2, with D perhaps TRBD1 (5 bases). V was pared by 6 bases and J by 2 bases, with 13 bases between. There are 14 residues in the CDR3. CDR1 is SGHTA, CDR2 FQGNSA, per germline.

The V call is TRBV13, the J call TRBJ1-5; 10 positions agree with TRBD1. CDR1 is PRHDT, CDR2 FYEKMQ, per germline (reference sequence). This CDR3 is 16 amino acids long. V lost 4 bases to trimming and J lost 2 bases; unmatched junction nucleotides: 5. This CDR3 reads CASSSSGTGGNQPQHF. The CDR3 region has the DNA TGTGCCAGCAGCTCTAGTGGGACAGGGGGCAATCAGCCCCAGCATTTT.

The chain links TRBV18 to TRBJ2-3; possible D gene TRBD1, 5 bases. The germline gives CDR1 KGHSH, CDR2 LQKENI. The ends were cut back, 4 bases at V and 0 bases at J, with 11 bases in the middle. CDR3 length: 15 amino acids. The CDR3, as DNA: TGTGCCAGCTCACTTAGACAGCCCAGCACAGATACGCAGTATTTT. Translating gives CASSLRQPSTDTQYF.

This clone was recorded once. This rearrangement joins TRBV11-2 to TRBJ2-3; the D is unclear. Trimming pared 1 base from V and 0 bases from J, leaving 14 bases between. The CDR3 totals 17 residues. From germline, CDR1 is SGHAT and CDR2 FQNNGV. The CDR3 DNA follows: TGTGCCAGCAGCTTAGTAGGCCGCACGACTAGCACAGATACGCAGTATTTT. Protein: CASSLVGRTTSTDTQYF.

This clone was found once. The chain couples TRBV4-1 to TRBJ1-2; a weak D match, TRBD1 (5 bases). Germline loops: CDR1 MGHRA, CDR2 YSYEKL. Trimming left V 0 bases short and J 2 bases short, with 13 bases between. This CDR3 has 16 residues. CDR3 bases: TGCGCCAGCAGCCAAGAAACAGGAAGAACCAACTATGGCTACACCTTC. Translated: CASSQETGRTNYGYTF.

This clone has a single count. This same CDR3 is encoded by further DNA sequences in the sample. The chain links TRBV5-1 to TRBJ1-1; no definite D call. The CDR3 runs to 13 residues. Trimming removed 2 bases from V and 1 base from J, with 6 bases in between. Germline V CDR1 and CDR2: SGHRS, YFSETQ. As DNA, the CDR3 is TGCGCCAGCAGCTTTGGCAGGAACACTGAAGCTTTCTTT. Translating gives CASSFGRNTEAFF.

This clone was recorded only once. The CDR3, as DNA: TGCGCCAGCGGACGACAGGGGTACGAAGCGGTAGATACGCAGTATTTT. Its translation: CASGRQGYEAVDTQYF. The rearrangement uses TRBV5-1 and TRBJ2-3, with 8 positions matching TRBD1. Germline V gene sequence: CDR1 SGHRS, CDR2 YFSETQ. This CDR3 has 16 amino acids. V lost 7 bases, J lost 5 bases, and 15 bases stayed unmatched. Using reference TRBV5-1 and TRBJ2-3 for the parts outside the CDR3, the full variable domain is KAGVTQTPRYLIKTRGQQVTLSCSPISGHRSVSWYQQTPGQGLQFLFEYFSETQRNKGNFPGRFSGRQFSNSRSEMNVSTLELGDSALYLCASGRQGYEAVDTQYFGPGTRLTVL.

V is TRBV14 and J is TRBJ2-7; 7 bases are a match to TRBD1. The ends lost 1 base at V and 3 bases at J; junction bases unmatched: 3. CDR1 and CDR2 from the germline V gene are SGHDN and FVKESK. This CDR3 comprises 14 residues. CDR3 amino acids: CASSQGTGFYEQYF. The DNA of the CDR3 is TGTGCCAGCAGCCAAGGGACAGGATTCTACGAGCAGTACTTC.